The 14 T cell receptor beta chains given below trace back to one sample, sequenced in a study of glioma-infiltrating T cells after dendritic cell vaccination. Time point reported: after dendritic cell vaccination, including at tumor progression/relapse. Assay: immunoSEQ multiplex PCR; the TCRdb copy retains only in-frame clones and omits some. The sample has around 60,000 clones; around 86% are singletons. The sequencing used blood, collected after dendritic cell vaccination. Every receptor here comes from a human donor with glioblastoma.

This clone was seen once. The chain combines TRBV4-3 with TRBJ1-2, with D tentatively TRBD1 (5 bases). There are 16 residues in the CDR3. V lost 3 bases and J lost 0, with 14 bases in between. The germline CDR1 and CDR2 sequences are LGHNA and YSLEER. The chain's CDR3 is CASSQAKTVTNYGYTF. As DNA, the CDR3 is TGCGCCAGCAGCCAGGCCAAGACAGTGACTAACTATGGCTACACCTTC.

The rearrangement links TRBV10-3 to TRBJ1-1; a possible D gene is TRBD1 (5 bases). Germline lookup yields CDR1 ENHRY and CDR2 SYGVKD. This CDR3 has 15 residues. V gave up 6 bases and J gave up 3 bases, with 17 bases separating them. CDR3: CAIRPGLKTDTEAFF. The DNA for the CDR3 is TGTGCCATCAGACCGGGACTCAAGACGGACACTGAAGCTTTCTTT.

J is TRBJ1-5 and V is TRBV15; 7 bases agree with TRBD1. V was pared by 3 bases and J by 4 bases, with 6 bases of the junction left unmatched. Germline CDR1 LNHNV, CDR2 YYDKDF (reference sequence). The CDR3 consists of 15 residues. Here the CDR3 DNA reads TGTGCCACCAGCAGGGACAGGTTTCCGAATCAGCCCCAGCATTTT. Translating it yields CATSRDRFPNQPQHF.

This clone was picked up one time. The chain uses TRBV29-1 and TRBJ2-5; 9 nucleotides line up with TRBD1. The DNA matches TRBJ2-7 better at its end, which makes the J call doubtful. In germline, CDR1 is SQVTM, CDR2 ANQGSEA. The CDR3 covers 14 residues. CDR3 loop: CSVKDWDRAYEQYF. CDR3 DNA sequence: TGCAGCGTTAAGGATTGGGACAGGGCCTACGAGCAGTACTTC.

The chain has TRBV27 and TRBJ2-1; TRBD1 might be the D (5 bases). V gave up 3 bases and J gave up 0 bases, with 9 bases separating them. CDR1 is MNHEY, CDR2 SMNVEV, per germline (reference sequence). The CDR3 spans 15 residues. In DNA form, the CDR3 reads TGTGCCAGCAGTTTGGGGCGGACCTCCTACAATGAGCAGTTCTTC. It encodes CASSLGRTSYNEQFF.

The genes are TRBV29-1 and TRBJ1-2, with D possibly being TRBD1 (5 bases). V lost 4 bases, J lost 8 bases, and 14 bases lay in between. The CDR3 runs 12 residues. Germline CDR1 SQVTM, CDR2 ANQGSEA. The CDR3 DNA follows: TGCAGCGTTGTTGGGGGGTCGGAGGGCTACACCTTC. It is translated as CSVVGGSEGYTF.

The CDR3 nucleotides read TGTGCCAGCAGACCGAATAGCGGGAGCACAGATACGCAGTATTTT. Translation gives CASRPNSGSTDTQYF. This sequence joins TRBV11-2 and TRBJ2-3; 7 bases align to TRBD2. Germline V gives CDR1 SGHAT, CDR2 FQNNGV. The trim removed 6 bases at V and 0 bases at J, leaving 6 bases unmatched. The CDR3 has 15 amino acids.

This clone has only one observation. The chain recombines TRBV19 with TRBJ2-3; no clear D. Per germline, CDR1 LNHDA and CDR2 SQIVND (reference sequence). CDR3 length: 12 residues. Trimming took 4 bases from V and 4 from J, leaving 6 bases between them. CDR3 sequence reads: CASSTSPDTQYF. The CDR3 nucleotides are TGTGCCAGTAGTACGAGCCCAGATACGCAGTATTTT.

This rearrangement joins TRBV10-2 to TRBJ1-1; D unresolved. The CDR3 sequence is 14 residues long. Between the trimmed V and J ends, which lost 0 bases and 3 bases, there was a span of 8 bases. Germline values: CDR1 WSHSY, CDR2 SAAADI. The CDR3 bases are TGCGCCAGCAGTGAGTCGACGGGGTACACTGAAGCTTTCTTT. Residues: CASSESTGYTEAFF.

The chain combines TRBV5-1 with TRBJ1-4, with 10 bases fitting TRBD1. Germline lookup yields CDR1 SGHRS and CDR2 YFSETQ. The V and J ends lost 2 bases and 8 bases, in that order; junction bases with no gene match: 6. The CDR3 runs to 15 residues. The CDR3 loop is CASSFGQGVGEKLFF. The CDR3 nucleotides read TGCGCCAGCAGCTTCGGACAGGGGGTAGGGGAAAAACTGTTTTTT.

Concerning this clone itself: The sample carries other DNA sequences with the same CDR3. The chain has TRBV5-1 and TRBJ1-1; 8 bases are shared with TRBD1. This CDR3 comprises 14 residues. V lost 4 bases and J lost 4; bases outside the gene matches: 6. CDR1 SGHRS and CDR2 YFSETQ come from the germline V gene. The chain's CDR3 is CASSDTGGTTEAFF. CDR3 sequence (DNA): TGCGCCAGCAGCGATACAGGGGGGACCACTGAAGCTTTCTTT. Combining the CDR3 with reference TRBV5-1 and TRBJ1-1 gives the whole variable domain KAGVTQTPRYLIKTRGQQVTLSCSPISGHRSVSWYQQTPGQGLQFLFEYFSETQRNKGNFPGRFSGRQFSNSRSEMNVSTLELGDSALYLCASSDTGGTTEAFFGQGTRLTVV.

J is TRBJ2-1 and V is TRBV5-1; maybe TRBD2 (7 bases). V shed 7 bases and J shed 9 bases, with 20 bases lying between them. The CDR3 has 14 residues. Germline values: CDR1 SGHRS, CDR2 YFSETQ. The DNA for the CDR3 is TGCGCCAGCGGACTGGGGGGGGGCAGGTCTGAGCAGTTCTTC. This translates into CASGLGGGRSEQFF.

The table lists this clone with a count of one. In nucleotides, the CDR3 is TGTGCCACCAGCAGCCGACTAGCGGGAGGCCAAGAGACCCAGTACTTC. Protein product: CATSSRLAGGQETQYF. The chain uses TRBV15 and TRBJ2-5; TRBD2 matches at 13 bases. The germline V gene has CDR1 LNHNV and CDR2 YYDKDF (reference sequence). The junction had 2 bases not matched to a gene; V was cut back by 3 bases and J by 1 base. The CDR3 length is 16 residues.

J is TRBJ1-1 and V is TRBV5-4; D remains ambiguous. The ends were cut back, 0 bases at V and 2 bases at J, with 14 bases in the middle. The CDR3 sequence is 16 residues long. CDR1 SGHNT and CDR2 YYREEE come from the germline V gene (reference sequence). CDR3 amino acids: CASSLVRARGNTEAFF. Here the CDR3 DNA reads TGTGCCAGCAGCTTGGTCCGGGCTCGGGGAAACACTGAAGCTTTCTTT.